This T cell receptor (beta chain) emerged from a study of T cell responses to AZD1222 COVID-19 vaccine. Only one count was recorded for this clone. V trimming: 5 bases; J trimming: 10 bases; junction bases outside the gene matches: 12. The V gene's germline CDR1 is KGHDR and CDR2 SFDVKD. This CDR3 comprises 15 residues. Generated by immunoSEQ multiplex PCR, the TCRdb table keeps only in-frame clones and is missing some. The sample shows roughly 110,000 clones, 80% to 95% of them seen only once. The chain couples TRBV24-1 to TRBJ2-1, with 8 positions matching TRBD2. The source is an adult who received the AZD1222 COVID-19 vaccine. The sequencing used peripheral blood, collected 28 days after the second AZD1222 dose. In DNA, the CDR3 is TGTGCCACCAGTGTGACGGGAGGGCCCTCAGGAGAGCAGTTCTTC. Protein product: CATSVTGGPSGEQFF.